This T cell receptor (beta chain) was recovered during a study of chemoradiotherapy in HPV16-positive cancers. Samples were taken several times over chemoradiotherapy. Germline CDR1 SNHLY, CDR2 FYNNEI. Trimming shortened V by 0 bases and J by 0 bases, and 12 bases separated the two germline ends. The CDR3 is made up of 17 amino acids. This clone was detected only a few times. Only in-frame clones appear in the TCRdb table, and some are missing; sequencing was by immunoSEQ multiplex PCR. The top ten clones hold roughly 4.9% of a sample with more than 2,000 clones, around 80% of them seen once. Material: tumor tissue, obtained from a patient who underwent chemoradiotherapy. The chain carries TRBV2 and TRBJ2-1, with D maybe TRBD2 (7 bases). The sequence derives from a human donor with HPV-associated anogenital cancer. CDR3 amino acids: CASSEAGGGSSYNEQFF. The CDR3 DNA reads as TGTGCCAGCAGTGAAGCTGGGGGCGGGAGCTCCTACAATGAGCAGTTCTTC.